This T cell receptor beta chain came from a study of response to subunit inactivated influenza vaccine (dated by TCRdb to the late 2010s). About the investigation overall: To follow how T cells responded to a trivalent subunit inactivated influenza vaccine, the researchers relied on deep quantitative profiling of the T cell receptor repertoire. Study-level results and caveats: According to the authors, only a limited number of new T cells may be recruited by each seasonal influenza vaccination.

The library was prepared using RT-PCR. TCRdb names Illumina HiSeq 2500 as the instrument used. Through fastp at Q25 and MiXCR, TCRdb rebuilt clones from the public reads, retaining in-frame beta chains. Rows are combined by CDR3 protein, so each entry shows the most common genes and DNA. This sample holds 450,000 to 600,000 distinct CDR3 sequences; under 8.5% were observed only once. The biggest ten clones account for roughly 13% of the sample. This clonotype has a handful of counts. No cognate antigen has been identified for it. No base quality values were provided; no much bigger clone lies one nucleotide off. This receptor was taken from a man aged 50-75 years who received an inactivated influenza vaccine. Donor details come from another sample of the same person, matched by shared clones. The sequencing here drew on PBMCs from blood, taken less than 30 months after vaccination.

For the CDR3, the sequence is CASSHTDSSGANVLTF. The DNA sequence is as follows: TGTGCCAGCAGCCACACCGACAGCTCTGGGGCCAACGTCCTGACTTTC. This chain joins TRBV3-1 to TRBJ2-6, with TRBD1 perhaps the D gene, on 5 matching bases. The CDR3 measures 16 amino acids from cysteine to phenylalanine. Only the CDR3 part of the read is kept: 48 bases, read in frame from the first base. At the junction V is shortened by 3 bases and J by 0 bases, with 9 bases in between. From a lookup of the germline V gene (reference sequence), CDR1 and CDR2 are LGHDT and YNNKEL.